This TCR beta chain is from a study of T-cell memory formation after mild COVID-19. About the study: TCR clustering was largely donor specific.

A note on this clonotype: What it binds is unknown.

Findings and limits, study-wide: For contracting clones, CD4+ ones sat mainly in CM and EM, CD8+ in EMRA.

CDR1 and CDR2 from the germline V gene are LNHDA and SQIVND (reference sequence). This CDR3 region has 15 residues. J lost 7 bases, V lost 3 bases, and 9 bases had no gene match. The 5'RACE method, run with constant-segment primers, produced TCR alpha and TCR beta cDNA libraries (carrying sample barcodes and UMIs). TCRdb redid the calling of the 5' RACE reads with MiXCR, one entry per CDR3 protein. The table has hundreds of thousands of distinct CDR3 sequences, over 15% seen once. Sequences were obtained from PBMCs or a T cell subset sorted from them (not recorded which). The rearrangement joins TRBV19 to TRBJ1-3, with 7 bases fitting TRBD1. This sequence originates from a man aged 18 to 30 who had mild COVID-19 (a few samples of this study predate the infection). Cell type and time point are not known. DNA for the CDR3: TGTGCCAGTAGTATGCCTGGAGGGGGCTGGAACACCATATATTTT. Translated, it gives CASSMPGGGWNTIYF.